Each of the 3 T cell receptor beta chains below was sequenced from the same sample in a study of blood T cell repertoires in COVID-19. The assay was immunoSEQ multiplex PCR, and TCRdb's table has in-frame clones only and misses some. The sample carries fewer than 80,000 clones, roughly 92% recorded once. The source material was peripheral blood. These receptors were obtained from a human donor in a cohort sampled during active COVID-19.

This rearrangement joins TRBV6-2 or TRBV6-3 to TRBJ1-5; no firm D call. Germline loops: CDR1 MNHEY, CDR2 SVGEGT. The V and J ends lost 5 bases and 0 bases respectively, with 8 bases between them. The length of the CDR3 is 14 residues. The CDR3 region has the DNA TGTGCCAGCAGTCCCGCTATTAGCAATCAGCCCCAGCATTTT. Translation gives CASSPAISNQPQHF.

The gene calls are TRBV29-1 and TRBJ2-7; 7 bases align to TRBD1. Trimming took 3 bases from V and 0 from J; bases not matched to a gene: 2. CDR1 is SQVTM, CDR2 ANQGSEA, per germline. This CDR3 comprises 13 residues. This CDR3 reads CSVDPGGSYEQYF. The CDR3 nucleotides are TGCAGCGTTGACCCAGGGGGCTCCTACGAGCAGTACTTC.

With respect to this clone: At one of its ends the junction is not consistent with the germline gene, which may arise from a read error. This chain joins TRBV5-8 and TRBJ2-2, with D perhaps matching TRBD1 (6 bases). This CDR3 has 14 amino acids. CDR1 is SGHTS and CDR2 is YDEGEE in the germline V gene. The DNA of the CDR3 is TGTGCCAGCAGCCTCACTCAAATAAACAGGGAACTGTTTTTT. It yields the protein CASSLTQINRELFF. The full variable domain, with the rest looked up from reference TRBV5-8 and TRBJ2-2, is EAGVTQSPTHLIKTRGQQATLRCSPISGHTSVYWYQQALGLGLQFLLWYDEGEERNRGNFPPRFSGRQFPNYSSELNVNALELEDSALYLCASSLTQINRELFFGEGSRLTVL.